This T cell receptor (beta chain) is from a study of T cells in Graves' hyperthyroidism and ophthalmopathy. Ten or more counts support this clonotype. Amplification targeted TCR beta CDR3 regions from RNA transcripts. HTBI primers drove first-round RT-PCR of the TCR CDR3. MiXCR was run by TCRdb on the multiplex PCR reads, yielding one entry per CDR3 protein. Counted here are about 600,000 distinct CDR3 sequences, roughly 15% occurring once; the ten biggest clones make up under 3.5%. The receptor was derived from a middle-aged woman with Graves' ophthalmopathy. The sample was blood.

The CDR3 bases are TGTGCCAGCAGGTCACATTATCCAGCGGGGGGTAGCACAGATACGCAGTATTTT. It specifies CASRSHYPAGGSTDTQYF. The chain links TRBV6-1 to TRBJ2-3; 9 bases fit TRBD2. Germline V CDR1 and CDR2: MNHNS, SASEGT. The CDR3 length is 18 residues. The J segment lost 0 bases and the V segment lost 6 bases, leaving 13 bases of the junction unmatched.